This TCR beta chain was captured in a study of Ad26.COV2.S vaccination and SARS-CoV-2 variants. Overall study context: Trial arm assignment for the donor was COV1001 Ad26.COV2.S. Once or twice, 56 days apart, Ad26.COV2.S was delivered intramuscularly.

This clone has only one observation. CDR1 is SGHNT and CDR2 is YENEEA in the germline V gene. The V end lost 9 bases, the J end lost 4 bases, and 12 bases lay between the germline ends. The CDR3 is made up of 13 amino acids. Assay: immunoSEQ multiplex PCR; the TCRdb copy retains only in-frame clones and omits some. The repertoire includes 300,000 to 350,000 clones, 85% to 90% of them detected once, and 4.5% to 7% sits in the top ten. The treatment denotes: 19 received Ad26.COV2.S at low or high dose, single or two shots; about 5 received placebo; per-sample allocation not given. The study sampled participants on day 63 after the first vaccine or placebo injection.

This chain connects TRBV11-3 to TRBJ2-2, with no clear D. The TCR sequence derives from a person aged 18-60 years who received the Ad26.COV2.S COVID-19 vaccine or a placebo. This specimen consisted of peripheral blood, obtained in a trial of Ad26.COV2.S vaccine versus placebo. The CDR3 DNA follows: TGTGCCAGTGTTGGGTCGGGCACCGGGGAGCTGTTTTTT. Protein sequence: CASVGSGTGELFF.